The 10 T cell receptor beta chains listed next were all sequenced from one sample in a study of blood T cell repertoires in COVID-19. The repertoire was sequenced with immunoSEQ multiplex PCR; TCRdb's copy has only in-frame clones and lacks some. The repertoire holds about 130,000 clones, with about 80% as singletons. Sequenced input: peripheral blood. All receptors come from a woman between 50 and 59 years old with acute or convalescent COVID-19.

This clone showed up just a few times. V usage is TRBV3-1 (or the pseudogene TRBV3-2) and J usage is TRBJ1-2; 9 bases align to TRBD1. This CDR3 is built from 19 residues. Trimming at V came to 4 bases and at J to 4 bases, leaving 19 bases not matched to a gene. Germline CDR1 and CDR2: LGHDT and YNNKEL (reference sequence). CDR3 nucleotide sequence: TGTGCCAGCAGCCTTGAAACCGGGACAGGGCGCAGTGGTAGCTATGGCTACACCTTC. It encodes CASSLETGTGRSGSYGYTF.

This clone has a single count. The gene calls are TRBV24-1 and TRBJ2-3; D gene uncertain. The germline CDR1 and CDR2 sequences are KGHDR and SFDVKD. This CDR3 has 13 residues. The V gene lost 3 bases and the J gene lost 2 bases, with 5 bases spanning the gap. The CDR3 loop reads CATSDPSTDTQYF. CDR3 coding DNA: TGTGCCACCAGTGATCCCTCCACAGATACGCAGTATTTT.

The chain couples TRBV2 to TRBJ1-1; a possible D gene is TRBD1 (6 bases). This CDR3 has 17 amino acids. V was shortened by 4 bases and J by 2 bases, with 20 bases between the two germline ends. Germline V lookup: CDR1 SNHLY, CDR2 FYNNEI. The CDR3 DNA reads TGTGCCAGCAGTGGCCCGGTCAGGGGAGGGAGTAACACTGAAGCTTTCTTT. Residues: CASSGPVRGGSNTEAFF.

The chain joins TRBV18 to TRBJ1-5, with 7 bases identical to TRBD1. The CDR3 is 14 amino acids. The V segment lost 4 bases and the J segment 4 bases; nucleotides outside the gene matches: 4. The germline CDR1 and CDR2 sequences are KGHSH and LQKENI. The CDR3: CASSQTGSNQPQHF. The CDR3 DNA sequence: TGTGCCAGCTCACAGACAGGGAGTAATCAGCCCCAGCATTTT.

This chain links TRBV24-1 with TRBJ2-2; no clear D gene. Trimming removed 6 bases at V and 5 bases at J, with 6 bases between. Germline-derived CDR1 and CDR2 are KGHDR and SFDVKD. The CDR3 extends over 12 amino acids. This CDR3 is CATSTRTGELFF. Here the CDR3 DNA reads TGTGCCACCAGTACGCGGACCGGGGAGCTGTTTTTT.

The chain links TRBV15 to TRBJ1-3, with a weak D call TRBD1 (6 bases). CDR3 size: 17 residues. Germline lookup yields CDR1 LNHNV and CDR2 YYDKDF (reference sequence). V lost 0 bases, J lost 0 bases, and 12 bases lay in between. The CDR3 nucleotides read TGTGCCACCAGCAGAGATTGGGGGACACTCTCTGGAAACACCATATATTTT. As protein: CATSRDWGTLSGNTIYF.

The CDR3 reads CAWDPQGGTEAFF. CDR3 DNA: TGTGCCTGGGACCCTCAGGGGGGCACTGAAGCTTTCTTT. This sequence joins TRBV30 and TRBJ1-1; TRBD1 matches 7 bases. V shed 5 bases and J 4 bases; nucleotides not matched to a gene: 7. The CDR3 sequence is 13 residues long. Looked up from germline, CDR1 is GTSNPN and CDR2 is SVGIG (reference sequence).

This chain joins TRBV14 and TRBJ2-7; TRBD1 matches at 7 bases. This CDR3 region has 14 residues. Germline V gene lookup returns CDR1 SGHDN and CDR2 FVKESK. V lost 4 bases and J lost 5; bases outside the gene matches: 8. In DNA, the CDR3 is TGTGCCAGCAGCCCCAACCCGGGACAGCACGAGCAGTACTTC. This sequence encodes CASSPNPGQHEQYF.

The rearrangement joins TRBV6-6 to TRBJ2-1, with 8 positions matching TRBD1. V lost 6 bases to trimming and J lost 6 bases; unmatched junction nucleotides: 7. The CDR3 runs 14 residues. CDR1 and CDR2 (germline): MNHNY, SVGAGI (reference sequence). The CDR3 loop reads CASRAETGVNEQFF. The DNA for the CDR3 is TGTGCCAGCAGGGCCGAGACAGGGGTCAATGAGCAGTTCTTC.

This chain connects TRBV7-9 to TRBJ1-2; 10 bases are shared with TRBD1. With V trimmed by 5 bases and J by 4 bases, 13 bases remained unmatched. This CDR3 region has 17 residues. Looked up from germline, CDR1 is SEHNR and CDR2 is FQNEAQ (reference sequence). Here the CDR3 reads CASSTKTGGEIAYGYTF. The CDR3, as DNA: TGTGCCAGCAGCACAAAGACAGGGGGCGAAATAGCCTATGGCTACACCTTC. The variable domain in full, completed from reference TRBV7-9 and TRBJ1-2, reads DTGVSQNPRHKITKRGQNVTFRCDPISEHNRLYWYRQTLGQGPEFLTYFQNEAQLEKSRLLSDRFSAERPKGSFSTLEIQRTEQGDSAMYLCASSTKTGGEIAYGYTFGSGTRLTVV.